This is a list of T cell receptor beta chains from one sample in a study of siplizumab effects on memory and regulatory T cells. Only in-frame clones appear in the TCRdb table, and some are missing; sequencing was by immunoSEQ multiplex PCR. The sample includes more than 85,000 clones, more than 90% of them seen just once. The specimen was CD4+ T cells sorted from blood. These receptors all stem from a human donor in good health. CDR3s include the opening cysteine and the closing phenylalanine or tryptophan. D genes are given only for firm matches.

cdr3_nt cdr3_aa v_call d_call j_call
TGTGCCAGCAGAGGACAGGGGCCTAACTATGGCTACACCTTC CASRGQGPNYGYTF TRBV2 TRBD1 TRBJ1-2
TGTGCCAGCGGATTTGACGGTAGCGCTTTCTTT CASGFDGSAFF TRBV7-8 . TRBJ1-1
TGTGCCAGCAACCTCCGGTGGCGGGAGGGCTACGAGCAGTACTTC CASNLRWREGYEQYF TRBV6-1 TRBD2 TRBJ2-7
TGCGCCAGCAGCACGGGACAGGATGAGCAGTTCTTC CASSTGQDEQFF TRBV5-1 TRBD1 TRBJ2-1
TGTGCCAGCAGTTCTAGGGGGCGCCGGGGCTACACCTTC CASSSRGRRGYTF TRBV6-5 TRBD1 TRBJ1-2
TGTGCCAGTAGTCCTCCCGGGACTAGCGGGGTCACAGATACGCAGTATTTT CASSPPGTSGVTDTQYF TRBV19 TRBD2 TRBJ2-3
TGTGCCAGCAGTTCCGGGACTAGCGGGAGTCTCGAGCAGTACTTC CASSSGTSGSLEQYF TRBV7-9 TRBD2 TRBJ2-7
TGTGCCATCACTCAAGAGGGAGACAGGGGGCTATGGGACTATGGCTACACCTTC CAITQEGDRGLWDYGYTF TRBV10-3 TRBD1 TRBJ1-2
TGTGCCAGCAGCTTAGTCGACAGCACAGATACGCAGTATTTT CASSLVDSTDTQYF TRBV7-6 . TRBJ2-3
TGTGCCAGCAGTGTAACAGGGGCTTGGCAGCCCCAGCATTTT CASSVTGAWQPQHF TRBV2 TRBD1 TRBJ1-5
TGTGCCAGCAGCTTTCGGGCAGGGGAGAACACTGAAGCTTTCTTT CASSFRAGENTEAFF TRBV11-2 . TRBJ1-1
TGTGCCAGTAGTATTCAAGGGCCAGTAAATGGCTACACCTTC CASSIQGPVNGYTF TRBV19 . TRBJ1-2
TGTGCCAGCTCACCACCGCGGGGAGATGAAAAACTGTTTTTT CASSPPRGDEKLFF TRBV18 . TRBJ1-4